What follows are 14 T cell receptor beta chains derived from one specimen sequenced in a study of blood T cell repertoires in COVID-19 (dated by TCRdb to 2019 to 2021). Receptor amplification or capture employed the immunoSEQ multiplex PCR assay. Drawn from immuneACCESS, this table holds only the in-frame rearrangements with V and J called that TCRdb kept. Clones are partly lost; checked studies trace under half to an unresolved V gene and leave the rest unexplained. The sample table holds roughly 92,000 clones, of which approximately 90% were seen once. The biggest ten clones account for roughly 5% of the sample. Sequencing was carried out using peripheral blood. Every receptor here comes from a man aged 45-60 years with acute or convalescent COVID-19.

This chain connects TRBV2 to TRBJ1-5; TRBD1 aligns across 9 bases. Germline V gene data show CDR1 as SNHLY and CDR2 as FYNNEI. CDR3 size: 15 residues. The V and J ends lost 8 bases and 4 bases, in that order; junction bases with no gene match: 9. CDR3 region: CASSNRGLSNQPQHF. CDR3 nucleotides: TGTGCCAGCTCTAACAGGGGGCTTTCTAATCAGCCCCAGCATTTT.

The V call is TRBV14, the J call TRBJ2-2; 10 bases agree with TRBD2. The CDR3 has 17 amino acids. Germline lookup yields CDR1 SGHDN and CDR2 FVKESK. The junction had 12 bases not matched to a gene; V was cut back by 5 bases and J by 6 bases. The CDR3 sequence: CASSLLAGGNTAGELFF. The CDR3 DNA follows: TGTGCCAGCAGCTTATTAGCGGGAGGCAACACGGCCGGGGAGCTGTTTTTT.

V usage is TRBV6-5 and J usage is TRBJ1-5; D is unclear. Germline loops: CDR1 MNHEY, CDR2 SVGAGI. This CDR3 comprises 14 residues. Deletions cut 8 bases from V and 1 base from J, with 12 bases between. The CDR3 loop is CASVIQPSNQPQHF. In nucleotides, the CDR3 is TGTGCCAGCGTAATACAGCCAAGCAATCAGCCCCAGCATTTT.

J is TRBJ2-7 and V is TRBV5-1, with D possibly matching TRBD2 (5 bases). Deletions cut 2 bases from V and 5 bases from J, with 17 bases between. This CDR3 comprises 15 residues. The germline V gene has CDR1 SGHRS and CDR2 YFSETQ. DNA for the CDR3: TGCGCCAGCAGCTTACTCCGGGGAAGTACCCACGAGCAGTACTTC. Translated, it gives CASSLLRGSTHEQYF. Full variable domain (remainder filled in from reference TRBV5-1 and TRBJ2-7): KAGVTQTPRYLIKTRGQQVTLSCSPISGHRSVSWYQQTPGQGLQFLFEYFSETQRNKGNFPGRFSGRQFSNSRSEMNVSTLELGDSALYLCASSLLRGSTHEQYFGPGTRLTVT.

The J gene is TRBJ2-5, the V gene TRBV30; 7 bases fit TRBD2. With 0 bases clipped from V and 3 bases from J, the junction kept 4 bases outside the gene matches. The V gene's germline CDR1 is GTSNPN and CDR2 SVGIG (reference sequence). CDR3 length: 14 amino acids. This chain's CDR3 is CAWSVNGGKETQYF. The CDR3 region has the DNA TGTGCCTGGAGTGTTAACGGGGGGAAAGAGACCCAGTACTTC.

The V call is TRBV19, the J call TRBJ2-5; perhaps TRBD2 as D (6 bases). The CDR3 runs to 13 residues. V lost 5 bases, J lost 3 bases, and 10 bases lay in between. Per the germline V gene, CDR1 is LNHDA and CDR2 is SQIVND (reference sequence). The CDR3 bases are TGTGCCAGTAGTGGCGGGAAGAAAGAGACCCAGTACTTC. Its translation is CASSGGKKETQYF.

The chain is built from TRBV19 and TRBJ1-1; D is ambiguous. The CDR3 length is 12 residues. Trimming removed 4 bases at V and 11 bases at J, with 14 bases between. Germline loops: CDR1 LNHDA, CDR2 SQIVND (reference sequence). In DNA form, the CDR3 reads TGTGCCAGTAGTAGGGCCGAGGGCCCCGCTTTCTTT. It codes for CASSRAEGPAFF.

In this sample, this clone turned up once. In DNA, the CDR3 is TGCGCCAGCAGCCCCGACGGGAGGGCCTCCGAGCAGTACTTC. Translated, it gives CASSPDGRASEQYF. This chain uses TRBV5-1 with TRBJ2-7, with 8 positions matching TRBD2. The ends lost 4 bases at V and 6 bases at J; junction bases unmatched: 9. Germline CDR1 and CDR2: SGHRS and YFSETQ. The CDR3 is 14 residues long.

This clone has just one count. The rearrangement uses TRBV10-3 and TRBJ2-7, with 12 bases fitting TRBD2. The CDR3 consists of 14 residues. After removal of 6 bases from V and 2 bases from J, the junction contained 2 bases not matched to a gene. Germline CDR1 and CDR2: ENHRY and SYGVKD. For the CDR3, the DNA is TGTGCCATCAGCGGACTAGCGGGACCCTACGAGCAGTACTTC. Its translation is CAISGLAGPYEQYF.

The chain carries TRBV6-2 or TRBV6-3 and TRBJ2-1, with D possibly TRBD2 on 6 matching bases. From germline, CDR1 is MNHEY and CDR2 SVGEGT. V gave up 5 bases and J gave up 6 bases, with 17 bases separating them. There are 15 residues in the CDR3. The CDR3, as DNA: TGTGCCAGCAGTCAACTAGCTCGGGCCTCCAATGAGCAGTTCTTC. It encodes CASSQLARASNEQFF.

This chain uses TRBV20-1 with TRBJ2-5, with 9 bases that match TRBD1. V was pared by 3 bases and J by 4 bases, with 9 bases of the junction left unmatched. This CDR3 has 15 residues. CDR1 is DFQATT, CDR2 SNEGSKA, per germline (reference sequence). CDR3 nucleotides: TGCAGTGCTAGTGCTGGGACAGGGTACTTAGAGACCCAGTACTTC. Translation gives CSASAGTGYLETQYF.

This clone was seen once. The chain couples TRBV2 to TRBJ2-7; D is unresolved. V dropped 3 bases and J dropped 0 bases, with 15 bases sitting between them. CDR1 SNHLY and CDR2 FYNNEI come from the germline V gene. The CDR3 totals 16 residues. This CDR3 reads CASSENRSWSSYEQYF. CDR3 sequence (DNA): TGTGCCAGCAGTGAGAATAGGAGTTGGAGCTCCTACGAGCAGTACTTC.

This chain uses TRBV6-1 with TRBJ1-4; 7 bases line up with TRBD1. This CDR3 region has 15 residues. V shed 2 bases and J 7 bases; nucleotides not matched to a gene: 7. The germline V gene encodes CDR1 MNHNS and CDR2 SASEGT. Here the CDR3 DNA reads TGTGCCAGCAGTGAATACAGGGGATTTGGTGAAAAACTGTTTTTT. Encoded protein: CASSEYRGFGEKLFF.

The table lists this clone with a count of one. This CDR3 is CASSLSMRSQETQYF. CDR3 DNA sequence: TGTGCCAGCAGTTTATCGATGAGGTCTCAAGAGACCCAGTACTTC. This sequence joins TRBV27 and TRBJ2-5; no definite D call. The germline gives CDR1 MNHEY, CDR2 SMNVEV (reference sequence). The CDR3 runs to 15 residues. The V end lost 0 bases, the J end lost 2 bases, and 10 bases lay between the germline ends.